The 28 T cell receptor beta chains given below trace back to one sample, sequenced in a study of cytomegalovirus exposure and HLA in healthy donors. With 60 Vbeta and 13 Jbeta primers, the PCR was carried out. Produced via immunoSEQ multiplex PCR; TCRdb's table is partial and in-frame only. The sample has under 200,000 clones; 80% to 90% are singletons. The sequencing input was PBMCs. The receptor set was obtained from a woman between 45 and 65 years old in good health and CMV-seronegative.

This CDR3 is CASSFGTSISYEQYF. In DNA form, the CDR3 reads TGCGCCAGCAGCTTCGGGACTTCTATTTCCTACGAGCAGTACTTC. The chain carries TRBV4-1 and TRBJ2-7, with TRBD2 as a possible D gene (6 bases). The CDR3 contains 15 residues. Germline loops: CDR1 MGHRA, CDR2 YSYEKL. Trimming pared 5 bases from V and 1 base from J, leaving 15 bases between.

The chain is built from TRBV5-4 and TRBJ2-7; D perhaps matches TRBD2 (5 bases). CDR3 length: 16 amino acids. From germline, CDR1 is SGHNT and CDR2 YYREEE (reference sequence). Trimming left V 6 bases short and J 1 base short, with 20 bases between. This CDR3 is CASTIGGSALSYEQYF. CDR3 coding DNA: TGTGCCAGCACCATTGGCGGGTCAGCTCTATCCTACGAGCAGTACTTC.

The J gene is TRBJ2-7, the V gene TRBV4-3, with TRBD1 matching over 8 bases. V shed 2 bases and J 5 bases; nucleotides not matched to a gene: 2. In germline, CDR1 is LGHNA, CDR2 YSLEER. The CDR3 extends over 13 amino acids. In DNA form, the CDR3 reads TGCGCCAGCAGCCAATGGACAGGGCACGAGCAGTACTTC. It codes for CASSQWTGHEQYF.

The gene calls are TRBV9 and TRBJ1-6; tentatively, D is TRBD1 (5 bases). V was pared by 0 bases and J by 8 bases, with 12 bases between. The CDR3 is made up of 15 amino acids. Germline V gives CDR1 SGDLS, CDR2 YYNGEE. The CDR3 protein is CASSVGIRVDSPLHF. The CDR3 bases are TGTGCCAGCAGCGTAGGAATCAGGGTCGATTCACCCCTCCACTTT.

The chain couples TRBV14 to TRBJ1-1; D is possibly TRBD1 (6 bases). The CDR3 has 17 amino acids. Between the trimmed V and J ends, which lost 4 bases and 0 bases, there was a span of 18 bases. Germline loops: CDR1 SGHDN, CDR2 FVKESK. The CDR3 region has the DNA TGTGCCAGCAGCCGACTTGGGCAGGGGATCATGAACACTGAAGCTTTCTTT. This gives the protein CASSRLGQGIMNTEAFF.

This clone came up a few times. CDR3 DNA sequence: TGTGCCAGCAGCTTTCAGGGGCCGAACACTGAAGCTTTCTTT. This sequence encodes CASSFQGPNTEAFF. The rearrangement uses TRBV5-4 and TRBJ1-1, with a weak D call TRBD1 (6 bases). V was pared by 2 bases and J by 1 base, with 9 bases between. This CDR3 spans 14 amino acids. Germline V CDR1 and CDR2: SGHNT, YYREEE (reference sequence).

This chain joins TRBV7-9 and TRBJ2-5; D not certain. V was cut by 3 bases and J by 5 bases, with 13 bases left in between. The CDR3 extends over 14 amino acids. CDR1 and CDR2 from the germline V gene are SEHNR and FQNEAQ (reference sequence). For the CDR3, the DNA is TGTGCCAGCAGCTTTGGGTTGTCCGGGGAGACCCAGTACTTC. Translating it yields CASSFGLSGETQYF.

V gene TRBV6-1 combines with J gene TRBJ1-3; the D gene is possibly TRBD1 (5 bases). The germline CDR1 and CDR2 sequences are MNHNS and SASEGT. Between the trimmed V and J ends, which lost 8 bases and 2 bases, there was a span of 13 bases. The CDR3 runs 14 residues. The CDR3 here is CASSQSGAGNTIYF. CDR3 DNA: TGTGCCAGCTCCCAGTCGGGGGCTGGAAACACCATATATTTT.

The V call is TRBV28, the J call TRBJ2-7, with 9 bases aligning to TRBD1. Per germline, CDR1 MDHEN and CDR2 SYDVKM. This CDR3 has 15 amino acids. V lost 6 bases and J lost 9; bases outside the gene matches: 15. CDR3 nucleotide sequence: TGTGCCAGCAGGGGGACAGGGATTGTTTTCGGCGGGCAGTACTTC. Its translation is CASRGTGIVFGGQYF.

The V and J genes are TRBV4-1 and TRBJ2-5; 8 bases fit TRBD1. The DNA matches TRBJ2-7 better at its end, which makes the J call doubtful. The CDR3 is 15 amino acids. Germline V gene lookup returns CDR1 MGHRA and CDR2 YSYEKL. The DNA of the CDR3 is TGCGCCAGCAGCCCCCGCGGACAGGGATTATACGAGCAGTACTTC. Amino acid sequence: CASSPRGQGLYEQYF.

The rearrangement joins TRBV9 to TRBJ1-1; weak D call: TRBD1 (5 bases). The CDR3 runs 15 residues. Germline values: CDR1 SGDLS, CDR2 YYNGEE. Trimming took 0 bases from V and 3 from J, leaving 12 bases between them. Here the CDR3 reads CASSVGPQGHTEAFF. CDR3 DNA sequence: TGTGCCAGCAGCGTAGGACCCCAGGGTCACACTGAAGCTTTCTTT. Supplemented by reference TRBV9 and TRBJ1-1, the full variable domain reads DSGVTQTPKHLITATGQRVTLRCSPRSGDLSVYWYQQSLDQGLQFLIQYYNGEERAKGNILERFSAQQFPDLHSELNLSSLELGDSALYFCASSVGPQGHTEAFFGQGTRLTVV.

Only a few counts were recorded for this clone. This chain joins TRBV10-3 and TRBJ2-7, with 9 positions matching TRBD2. J lost 4 bases, V lost 5 bases, and 6 bases had no gene match. Germline loops: CDR1 ENHRY, CDR2 SYGVKD. There are 14 residues in the CDR3. The CDR3 DNA is TGTGCCATCAGTCCCGGGACTAGCTTGTACGAGCAGTACTTC. This codes for CAISPGTSLYEQYF.

This chain connects TRBV27 to TRBJ1-1, with D possibly matching TRBD1 (6 bases). Trimming pared 0 bases from V and 8 bases from J, leaving 16 bases between. This CDR3 has 15 residues. CDR1 is MNHEY and CDR2 is SMNVEV in the germline V gene (reference sequence). The CDR3 loop is CASSLSGGGAREAFF. CDR3 sequence (DNA): TGTGCCAGCAGTTTATCGGGAGGGGGAGCCCGGGAAGCTTTCTTT.

The chain joins TRBV7-2 to TRBJ1-2; 7 positions agree with TRBD1. Germline V lookup: CDR1 SGHTA, CDR2 FQGNSA. This CDR3 has 15 amino acids. Trimming cost V 1 base and J 1 base; bases outside gene matches: 3. The chain's CDR3 is CASSLVTGSNYGYTF. The CDR3 nucleotides read TGTGCCAGCAGCTTAGTGACAGGGAGTAACTATGGCTACACCTTC.

The rearrangement joins TRBV7-3 to TRBJ2-5; a weak D match, TRBD2 (6 bases). This CDR3 region has 15 residues. The V end was cut by 3 bases, the J end by 7 bases, with 18 bases between. The germline gives CDR1 SGHTA, CDR2 FQGTGA. In DNA, the CDR3 is TGTGCCAGCAGCTTCTACGGAGGGGCGGCGGGGACCCAGTACTTC. Its protein product is CASSFYGGAAGTQYF. Full variable domain (missing parts from reference TRBV7-3 and TRBJ2-5): GAGVSQTPSNKVTEKGKYVELRCDPISGHTALYWYRQSLGQGPEFLIYFQGTGAADDSGLPNDRFFAVRPEGSVSTLKIQRTERGDSAVYLCASSFYGGAAGTQYFGPGTRLLVL.

This clone was found a few times. The chain employs TRBV5-4 and TRBJ1-1; 7 bases map to TRBD1. The CDR3 totals 14 residues. Trimming took 4 bases from V and 1 from J; bases not matched to a gene: 4. Germline V gives CDR1 SGHNT, CDR2 YYREEE (reference sequence). CDR3 protein: CASSLRQGNTEAFF. Written as DNA, the CDR3 is TGTGCCAGCAGCCTACGACAGGGGAACACTGAAGCTTTCTTT.

V is TRBV19 and J is TRBJ1-1, with D perhaps matching TRBD1 (5 bases). Per the germline V gene, CDR1 is LNHDA and CDR2 is SQIVND (reference sequence). Trimming left V 3 bases short and J 4 bases short, with 12 bases between. This CDR3 region has 14 residues. The CDR3 DNA reads TGTGCCAGTAGTATTGGACCGGGGGGCACTGAAGCTTTCTTT. Translating it yields CASSIGPGGTEAFF.

Only one count was recorded for this clone. This chain links TRBV19 with TRBJ1-2; tentative D call: TRBD1 (6 bases). V lost 6 bases and J 4 bases, leaving 15 bases between the germline ends. Per germline, CDR1 LNHDA and CDR2 SQIVND (reference sequence). This CDR3 is 14 amino acids long. In nucleotides, the CDR3 is TGTGCCAGTAGACTTACAGGGATCGGCTATGGCTACACCTTC. As protein: CASRLTGIGYGYTF.

V usage is TRBV5-5 and J usage is TRBJ2-3; D possibly corresponds to TRBD1 (6 bases). CDR3 size: 14 residues. Looked up from germline, CDR1 is SGHKS and CDR2 is YYEKEE (reference sequence). The germline V and J ends were trimmed by 4 bases and 5 bases, with 14 bases remaining between them. CDR3 loop: CASSPGQSIDTQYF. The CDR3 nucleotides read TGTGCCAGCAGCCCCGGACAGTCTATAGATACGCAGTATTTT.

The gene calls are TRBV7-2 and TRBJ2-7; the D is unclear. The CDR3 sequence is 12 residues long. Germline CDR1 and CDR2: SGHTA and FQGNSA. V was shortened by 1 base and J by 5 bases, with 6 bases between the two germline ends. As DNA, the CDR3 is TGTGCCAGCAGCTTAGGGGCCCACGAGCAGTACTTC. This codes for CASSLGAHEQYF.

The chain uses TRBV7-9 and TRBJ2-7; D not certain. V was shortened by 5 bases and J by 10 bases, with 21 bases between the two germline ends. CDR3 length: 14 residues. Germline values: CDR1 SEHNR, CDR2 FQNEAQ (reference sequence). The CDR3 DNA reads as TGTGCCAGCAGCCCTGTCCTGGAGACCCCGCTACAGTACTTC. It is translated as CASSPVLETPLQYF.

Remarks on this clone: Germline and junction disagree at one end, which may indicate a read error. The chain links TRBV7-9 to TRBJ1-5; 8 bases align to TRBD1. CDR1 is SEHNR, CDR2 FQNEAQ, per germline (reference sequence). The CDR3 runs 15 residues. The CDR3 region has the DNA TGTTCCAGCAGCCTAGGGACAGGTCTAAATCAGCCCCAGCATTTT. Its protein is CSSSLGTGLNQPQHF.

CDR3 sequence: CASSYMTGDPGYTF. CDR3 DNA sequence: TGCGCCAGCAGCTACATGACAGGGGATCCTGGCTACACCTTC. The chain is built from TRBV5-1 and TRBJ1-2; 8 bases line up with TRBD1. With V trimmed by 3 bases and J by 7 bases, 8 bases remained unmatched. The V gene's germline CDR1 is SGHRS and CDR2 YFSETQ. The CDR3 contains 14 residues.

This chain links TRBV6-1 with TRBJ1-4; 7 nucleotides line up with TRBD1. The CDR3 extends over 14 amino acids. CDR1 and CDR2 (germline): MNHNS, SASEGT. The ends lost 6 bases at V and 7 bases at J; junction bases unmatched: 8. The CDR3 region has the DNA TGTGCCAGCAGCACGACAGGGTCGGGTGAAAAACTGTTTTTT. Protein: CASSTTGSGEKLFF.

V is TRBV5-3 and J is TRBJ2-5; 8 bases align to TRBD2. TRBV5-3 is an ORF for which the function is uncertain. The CDR3 extends over 15 amino acids. Trimming took 6 bases from V and 6 from J; bases not matched to a gene: 13. CDR3: CARIPPGLAVKTQYF. DNA for the CDR3: TGTGCCAGAATCCCCCCAGGACTAGCTGTAAAGACCCAGTACTTC.

V usage is TRBV11-2 and J usage is TRBJ2-3, with unresolved D. CDR3 length: 12 amino acids. Germline V lookup: CDR1 SGHAT, CDR2 FQNNGV. V lost 5 bases and J 3 bases, leaving 6 bases between the germline ends. In DNA form, the CDR3 reads TGTGCCAGCAGCGCGCAAACAGATACGCAGTATTTT. Translating it yields CASSAQTDTQYF. Using reference TRBV11-2 and TRBJ2-3 for the parts outside the CDR3, the full variable domain is EAGVAQSPRYKIIEKRQSVAFWCNPISGHATLYWYQQILGQGPKLLIQFQNNGVVDDSQLPKDRFSAERLKGVDSTLKIQPAKLEDSAVYLCASSAQTDTQYFGPGTRLTVL.

The V gene is TRBV6-1, the J gene TRBJ2-1; 7 bases match TRBD2. The germline CDR1 and CDR2 sequences are MNHNS and SASEGT. There are 15 residues in the CDR3. The J segment lost 9 bases and the V segment lost 3 bases, leaving 11 bases of the junction unmatched. CDR3 in amino acids: CASSEDERGDLEQFF. The CDR3 DNA sequence: TGTGCCAGCAGTGAGGACGAGCGGGGTGACCTTGAGCAGTTCTTC.

This chain links TRBV9 with TRBJ2-1, with TRBD1 matching over 7 bases. Germline lookup yields CDR1 SGDLS and CDR2 YYNGEE. CDR3 length: 14 amino acids. V gave up 3 bases and J gave up 8 bases; unmatched junction bases: 8. CDR3 sequence: CASSDGTVNDEQFF. Here the CDR3 DNA reads TGTGCCAGCAGCGATGGGACAGTCAACGATGAGCAGTTCTTC.